These T cell receptor beta chains were read from a single sample in a study of T cell changes during pregnancy in multiple sclerosis. TCRdb keeps only in-frame clones here, not all; method: immunoSEQ multiplex PCR. The sample carries 60,000 to 90,000 clones, 92% recorded once. The input for sequencing was peripheral blood, taken in the first trimester of pregnancy. The receptors were sampled from a female donor in good health, enrolled as a control in a pregnancy study. CDR3s include the opening cysteine and the closing phenylalanine or tryptophan. The order of the fields is J gene, clone size, D gene, V gene, CDR3 DNA, CDR3 protein. A D gene is named only where the DNA matches it firmly. Size values are once, few and many counts, or a class for expanded clones, and some rows have none.

>TRBJ1-2|.|.|TRBV27
TGTGCCAGCAGTGCAGTGGCCCAATCAGTTTATGGCTACACCTTC
CASSAVAQSVYGYTF
>TRBJ1-4|.|.|TRBV29-1
TGCAGCGTTTTCGGGGGTAGTGAAAAACTGTTTTTT
CSVFGGSEKLFF
>TRBJ2-3|.|TRBD1|TRBV5-1
TGCGCCAGCCGCCTCCGGACAGGGGGTTTGGATACGCAGTATTTT
CASRLRTGGLDTQYF
>TRBJ2-1|.|TRBD2|TRBV27
TGTGCCAGCAGTTTAGGGGGGGGCTACAATGAGCAGTTCTTC
CASSLGGGYNEQFF
>TRBJ2-7|.|TRBD1|TRBV7-9
TGTGCCAGCAGCTTGTACCGGGACAGGGACCACGAGCAGTACTTC
CASSLYRDRDHEQYF
>TRBJ1-5|.|.|TRBV6-1
TGTGCCAGCAGTAACCAGGGGAGAAGCAATCAGCCCCAGCATTTT
CASSNQGRSNQPQHF
>TRBJ1-1|.|.|TRBV15
TGTGCCACCAGCAGAGCGGAGTACCCATTGGACACTGAAGCTTTCTTT
CATSRAEYPLDTEAFF
>TRBJ2-1|.|.|TRBV2
TGTGCCAGCAGTGACAAGAGTGCGGGGTACAATGAGCAGTTCTTC
CASSDKSAGYNEQFF
>TRBJ2-7|.|TRBD1|TRBV13
TGTGCCAGCAGCTTAGGCGGGACAGGGGTCAAGGAGCAGTACTTC
CASSLGGTGVKEQYF
>TRBJ2-2|once|TRBD2|TRBV5-1
TGCGCCAGCAGCTTGAATAGCGGGAGGGCCATCGGGGAGCTGTTTTTT
CASSLNSGRAIGELFF
>TRBJ2-2|.|.|TRBV9
TGTGCCAGCAGCTCAACCGGGGAGCTGTTTTTT
CASSSTGELFF
>TRBJ2-7|.|TRBD1|TRBV6-1
TGTGCCAGTTTAAGGACCGGGACAGATGCCCACGAGCAGTACTTC
CASLRTGTDAHEQYF